This T cell receptor (beta chain) appears in the sequencing data of a study of shared T cell receptors in the human thymus. The CDR3 covers 15 residues. Per germline, CDR1 MNHEY and CDR2 SMNVEV (reference sequence). The germline V and J ends were trimmed by 5 bases and 0 bases, with 11 bases remaining between them. Assay used: immunoSEQ multiplex PCR; TCRdb lists only in-frame clones, some missing. There are roughly 660,000 clones in the sample; 88% occur only once, and roughly 0.0097% lies in the top ten. The sample was also linked to a second study, of human thymus T cells. That paper adds: Samples came from healthy Finnish infants during open corrective cardiac surgery. The thymus tissue came from resections taken during corrective heart surgery. Thymic and blood repertoires seemed to show skewed V and J gene use. Related studies found that unrelated individuals share highly overlapping thymic repertoires.

The sample was thymocytes. The TCR originated in a boy in the first two years of life with a congenital heart defect. The chain carries TRBV27 and TRBJ2-1; D call uncertain. CDR3: CASSPSVSSYNEQFF. The CDR3 DNA reads TGTGCCAGCAGTCCCAGCGTTAGCTCCTACAATGAGCAGTTCTTC.